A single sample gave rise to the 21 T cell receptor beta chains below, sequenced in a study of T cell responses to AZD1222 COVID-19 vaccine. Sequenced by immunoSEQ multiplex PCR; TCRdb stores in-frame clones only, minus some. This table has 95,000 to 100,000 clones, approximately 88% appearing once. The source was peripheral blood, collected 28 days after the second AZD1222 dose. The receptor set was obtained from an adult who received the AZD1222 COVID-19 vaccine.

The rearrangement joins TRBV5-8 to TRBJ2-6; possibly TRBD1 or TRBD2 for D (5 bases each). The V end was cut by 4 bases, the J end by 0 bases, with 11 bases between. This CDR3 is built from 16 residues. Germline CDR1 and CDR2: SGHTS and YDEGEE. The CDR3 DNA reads TGTGCCAGCAGCCCTGGGACGGACTCTGGGGCCAACGTCCTGACTTTC. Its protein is CASSPGTDSGANVLTF.

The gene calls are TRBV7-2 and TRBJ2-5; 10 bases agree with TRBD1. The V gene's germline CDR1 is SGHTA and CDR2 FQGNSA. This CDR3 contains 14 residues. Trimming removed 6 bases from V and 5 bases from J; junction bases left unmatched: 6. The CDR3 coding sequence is TGTGCCAGCAGTCGACAGGGGGCGCGGGAGACCCAGTACTTC. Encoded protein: CASSRQGARETQYF. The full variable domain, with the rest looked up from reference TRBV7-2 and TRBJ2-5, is GAGVSQSPSNKVTEKGKDVELRCDPISGHTALYWYRQSLGQGLEFLIYFQGNSAPDKSGLPSDRFSAERTGGSVSTLTIQRTQQEDSAVYLCASSRQGARETQYFGPGTRLLVL.

The CDR3 region is CASSLTSGGQETQYF. The CDR3 DNA reads TGTGCCAGCAGTCTGACGTCGGGGGGGCAAGAGACCCAGTACTTC. The genes are TRBV28 and TRBJ2-5, with 8 bases fitting TRBD2. This CDR3 is built from 15 residues. Germline values: CDR1 MDHEN, CDR2 SYDVKM. Germline trimming cut 5 bases from V and 2 bases from J; bases unmatched to any gene: 7.

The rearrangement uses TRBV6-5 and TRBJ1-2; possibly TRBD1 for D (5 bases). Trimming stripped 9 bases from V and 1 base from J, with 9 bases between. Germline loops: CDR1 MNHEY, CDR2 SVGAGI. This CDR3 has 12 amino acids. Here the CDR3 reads CASSDSNYGYTF. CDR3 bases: TGTGCCAGTTCTGACAGTAACTATGGCTACACCTTC.

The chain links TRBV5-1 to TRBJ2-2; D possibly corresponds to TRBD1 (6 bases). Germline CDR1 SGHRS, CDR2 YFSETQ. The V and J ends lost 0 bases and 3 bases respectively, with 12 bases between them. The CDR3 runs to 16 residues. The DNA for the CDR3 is TGCGCCAGCAGCTTGGGCCCAGGGGTAGACACCGGGGAGCTGTTTTTT. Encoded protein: CASSLGPGVDTGELFF.

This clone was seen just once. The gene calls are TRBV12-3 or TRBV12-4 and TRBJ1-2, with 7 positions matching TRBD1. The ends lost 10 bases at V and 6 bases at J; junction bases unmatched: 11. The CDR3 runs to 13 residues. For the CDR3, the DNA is TGTGCCACCAGGACAGGCATTGTTAATGGCTACACCTTC. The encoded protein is CATRTGIVNGYTF.

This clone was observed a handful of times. CDR3 DNA: TGTGCCAGCAAACCGGCAGGGGGCGTTCTCGGGGAGCTGTTTTTT. Encoded protein: CASKPAGGVLGELFF. The rearrangement uses TRBV9 and TRBJ2-2, with 8 nucleotides matching TRBD1. The CDR3 extends over 15 amino acids. Germline V lookup: CDR1 SGDLS, CDR2 YYNGEE. J lost 7 bases, V lost 6 bases, and 11 bases had no gene match.

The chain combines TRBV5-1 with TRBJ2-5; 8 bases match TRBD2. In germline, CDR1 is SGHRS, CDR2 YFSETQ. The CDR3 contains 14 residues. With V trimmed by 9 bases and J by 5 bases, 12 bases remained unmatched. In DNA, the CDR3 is TGCGCCACCAGGGTCGCGGGGGGATCCGAGACCCAGTACTTC. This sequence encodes CATRVAGGSETQYF.

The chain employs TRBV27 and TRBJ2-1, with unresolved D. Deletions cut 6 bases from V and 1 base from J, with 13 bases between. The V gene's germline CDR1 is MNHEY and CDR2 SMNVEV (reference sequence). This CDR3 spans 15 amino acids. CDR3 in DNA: TGTGCCAGCAGCCTGGATGGTAGGTCCTACAATGAGCAGTTCTTC. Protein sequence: CASSLDGRSYNEQFF.

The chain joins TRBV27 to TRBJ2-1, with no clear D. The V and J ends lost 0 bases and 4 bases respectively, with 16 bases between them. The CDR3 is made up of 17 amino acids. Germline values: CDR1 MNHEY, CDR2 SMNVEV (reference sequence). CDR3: CASSLSSSPVTYNEQFF. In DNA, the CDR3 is TGTGCCAGCAGTTTATCTTCATCCCCGGTAACATACAATGAGCAGTTCTTC.

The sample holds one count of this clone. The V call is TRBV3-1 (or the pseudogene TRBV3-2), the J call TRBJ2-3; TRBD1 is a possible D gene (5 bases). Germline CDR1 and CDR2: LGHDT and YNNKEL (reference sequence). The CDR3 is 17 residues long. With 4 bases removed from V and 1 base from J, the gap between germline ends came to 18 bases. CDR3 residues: CASSPGWSAVGTDTQYF. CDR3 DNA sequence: TGTGCCAGCAGCCCAGGGTGGAGTGCGGTGGGCACAGATACGCAGTATTTT.

CDR3 amino acids: CARRGTDLDNQPQHF. CDR3 in DNA: TGTGCCAGGCGGGGGACAGACCTAGACAATCAGCCCCAGCATTTT. The V call is TRBV7-7, the J call TRBJ1-5; TRBD1 aligns across 7 bases. The CDR3 totals 15 residues. Per germline, CDR1 SSHAT and CDR2 FNYEAQ (reference sequence). V shed 9 bases, J shed 3 bases, and the junction held 11 bases outside the gene matches.

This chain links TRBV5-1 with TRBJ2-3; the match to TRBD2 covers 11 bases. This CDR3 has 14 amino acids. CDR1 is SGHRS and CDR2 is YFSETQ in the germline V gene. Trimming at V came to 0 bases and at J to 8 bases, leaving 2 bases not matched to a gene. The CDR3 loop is CASSLGLAGTTQYF. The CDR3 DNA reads TGCGCCAGCAGCTTGGGACTAGCGGGGACTACGCAGTATTTT.

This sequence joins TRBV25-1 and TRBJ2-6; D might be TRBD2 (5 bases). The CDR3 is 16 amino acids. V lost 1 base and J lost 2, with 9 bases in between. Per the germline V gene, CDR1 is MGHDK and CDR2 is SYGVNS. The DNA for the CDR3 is TGTGCCAGCAGTGAATTGGAAGCGGCTGGGGCCAACGTCCTGACTTTC. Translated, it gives CASSELEAAGANVLTF.

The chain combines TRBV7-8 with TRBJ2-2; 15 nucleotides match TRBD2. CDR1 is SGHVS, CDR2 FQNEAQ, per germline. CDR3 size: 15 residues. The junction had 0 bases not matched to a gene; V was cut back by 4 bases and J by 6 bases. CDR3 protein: CASSWTSGRAGELFF. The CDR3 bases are TGTGCCAGCAGCTGGACTAGCGGGAGGGCCGGGGAGCTGTTTTTT. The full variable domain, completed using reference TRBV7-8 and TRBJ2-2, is GAGVSQSPRYKVAKRGQDVALRCDPISGHVSLFWYQQALGQGPEFLTYFQNEAQLDKSGLPSDRFFAERPEGSVSTLKIQRTQQEDSAVYLCASSWTSGRAGELFFGEGSRLTVL.

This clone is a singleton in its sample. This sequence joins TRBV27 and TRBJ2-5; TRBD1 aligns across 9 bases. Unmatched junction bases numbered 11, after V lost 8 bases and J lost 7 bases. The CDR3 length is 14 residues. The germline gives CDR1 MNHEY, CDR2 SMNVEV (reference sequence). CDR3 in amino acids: CASSGQGTTGTQYF. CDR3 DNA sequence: TGTGCCAGCTCAGGACAGGGGACTACCGGGACCCAGTACTTC.

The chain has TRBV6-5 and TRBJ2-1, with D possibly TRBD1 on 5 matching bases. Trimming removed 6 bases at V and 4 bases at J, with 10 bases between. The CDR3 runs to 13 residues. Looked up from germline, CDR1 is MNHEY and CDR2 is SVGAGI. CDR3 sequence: CASRRQLYNEQFF. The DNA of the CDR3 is TGTGCCAGCAGGAGACAGTTATACAATGAGCAGTTCTTC.

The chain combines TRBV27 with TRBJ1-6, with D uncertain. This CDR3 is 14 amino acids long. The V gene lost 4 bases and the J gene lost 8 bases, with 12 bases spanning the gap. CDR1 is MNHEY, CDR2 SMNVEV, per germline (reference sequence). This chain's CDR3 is CASSSAGFDSPLHF. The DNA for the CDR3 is TGTGCCAGCAGTTCCGCCGGGTTTGATTCACCCCTCCACTTT.

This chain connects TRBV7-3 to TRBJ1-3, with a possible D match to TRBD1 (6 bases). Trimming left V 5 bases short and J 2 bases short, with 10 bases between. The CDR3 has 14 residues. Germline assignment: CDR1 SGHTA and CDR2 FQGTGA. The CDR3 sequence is CASSEQGPGNTIYF. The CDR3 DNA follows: TGTGCCAGCAGCGAACAGGGTCCTGGAAACACCATATATTTT.

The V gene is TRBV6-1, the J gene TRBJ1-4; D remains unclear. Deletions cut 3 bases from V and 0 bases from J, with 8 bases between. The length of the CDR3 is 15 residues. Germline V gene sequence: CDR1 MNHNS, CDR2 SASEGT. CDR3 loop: CASSDARPTNEKLFF. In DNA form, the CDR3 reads TGTGCCAGCAGTGATGCCCGGCCAACTAATGAAAAACTGTTTTTT.

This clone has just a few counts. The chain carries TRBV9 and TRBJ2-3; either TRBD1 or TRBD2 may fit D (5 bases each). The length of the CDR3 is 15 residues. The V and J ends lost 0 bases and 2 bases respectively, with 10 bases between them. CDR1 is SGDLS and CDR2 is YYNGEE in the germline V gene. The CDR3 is CASSVGGGNTDTQYF. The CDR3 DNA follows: TGTGCCAGCAGCGTAGGTGGGGGTAACACAGATACGCAGTATTTT.